This T cell receptor beta chain was identified during a study of cytomegalovirus exposure and HLA in healthy donors. The ends were cut back, 8 bases at V and 2 bases at J, with 11 bases in the middle. The length of the CDR3 is 13 residues. Germline loops: CDR1 SGHRS, CDR2 YFSETQ. The PCR made use of 60 Vbeta and 13 Jbeta primers. TCRdb's copy holds only in-frame clones and misses some; the assay was immunoSEQ multiplex PCR. The sample lists some 97,000 clones, more than 75% occurring once. This receptor was obtained from a woman aged 45-65 years in good health and CMV-seropositive. The gene calls are TRBV5-1 and TRBJ2-4; a weak D match, TRBD1 (6 bases). The sequencing sample was made of PBMCs. The CDR3 coding sequence is TGCGCCAGTGGACAGCCTCCCAAAAACATTCAGTACTTC. It codes for CASGQPPKNIQYF.